This TCR beta chain emerged from a study of OX40 agonist ivuxolimab in advanced cancers. The assay was immunoSEQ multiplex PCR, and TCRdb's table has in-frame clones only and misses some. The sample comprises some 72,000 clones, less than 95% of which are singletons, and 9.5% to 12% rests with the top ten. The V end was cut by 9 bases, the J end by 8 bases, with 13 bases between. This CDR3 region has 12 residues. CDR1 and CDR2 (germline): WSHSY, SAAADI. With regard to this clone: The antigen is undetermined.

Whole-study findings and limits: Fewer expanded clones were found on average in CD4+ than in CD8+ T cells.

The clonotype was recovered from an adult with an advanced solid tumor such as melanoma, head and neck, liver or kidney cancer. This rearrangement joins TRBV10-2 to TRBJ2-2, with D maybe TRBD2 (5 bases). Specimen: CD4+ or CD8+ T cells sorted from blood, collected in a trial of the OX40 agonist ivuxolimab. The CDR3 loop reads CASSDGLGELFF. The DNA of the CDR3 is TGCGCCAGTTCGGACGGACTGGGGGAGCTGTTTTTT.